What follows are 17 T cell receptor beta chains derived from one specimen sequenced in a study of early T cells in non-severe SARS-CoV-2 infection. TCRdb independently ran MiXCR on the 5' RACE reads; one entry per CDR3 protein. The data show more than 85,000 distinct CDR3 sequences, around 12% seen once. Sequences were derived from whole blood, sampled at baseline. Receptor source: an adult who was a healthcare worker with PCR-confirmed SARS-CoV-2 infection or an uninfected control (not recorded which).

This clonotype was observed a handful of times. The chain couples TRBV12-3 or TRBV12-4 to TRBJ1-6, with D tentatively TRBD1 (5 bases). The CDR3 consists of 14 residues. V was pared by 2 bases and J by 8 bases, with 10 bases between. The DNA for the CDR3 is TGTGCCAGCAGTTTAAGGGGTGATGATTCACCCCTCCACTTT. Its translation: CASSLRGDDSPLHF.

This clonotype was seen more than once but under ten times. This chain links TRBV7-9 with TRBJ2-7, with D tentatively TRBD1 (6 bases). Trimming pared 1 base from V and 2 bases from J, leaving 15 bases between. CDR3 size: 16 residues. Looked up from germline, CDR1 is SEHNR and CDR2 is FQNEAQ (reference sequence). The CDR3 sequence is CASSLDGTGRTYEQYF. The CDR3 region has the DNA TGTGCCAGCAGCTTAGATGGTACAGGGCGTACCTACGAGCAGTACTTC.

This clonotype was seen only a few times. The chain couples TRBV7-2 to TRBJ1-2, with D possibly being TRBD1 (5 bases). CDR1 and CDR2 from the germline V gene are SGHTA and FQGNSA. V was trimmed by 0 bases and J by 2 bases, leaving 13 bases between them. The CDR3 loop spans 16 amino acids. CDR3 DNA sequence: TGTGCCAGCAGCTTAGCGCAGGGAATGGCCAACTATGGCTACACCTTC. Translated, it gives CASSLAQGMANYGYTF. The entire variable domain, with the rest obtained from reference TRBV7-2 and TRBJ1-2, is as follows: GAGVSQSPSNKVTEKGKDVELRCDPISGHTALYWYRQSLGQGLEFLIYFQGNSAPDKSGLPSDRFSAERTGGSVSTLTIQRTQQEDSAVYLCASSLAQGMANYGYTFGSGTRLTVV.

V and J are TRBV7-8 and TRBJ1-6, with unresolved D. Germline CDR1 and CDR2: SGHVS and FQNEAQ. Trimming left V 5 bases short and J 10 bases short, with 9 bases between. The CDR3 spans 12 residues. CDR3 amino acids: CASSPRNSPLHF. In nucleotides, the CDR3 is TGTGCCAGCAGCCCTCGGAACTCACCCCTCCACTTT. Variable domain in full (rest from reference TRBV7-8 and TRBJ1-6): GAGVSQSPRYKVAKRGQDVALRCDPISGHVSLFWYQQALGQGPEFLTYFQNEAQLDKSGLPSDRFFAERPEGSVSTLKIQRTQQEDSAVYLCASSPRNSPLHFGNGTRLTVT.

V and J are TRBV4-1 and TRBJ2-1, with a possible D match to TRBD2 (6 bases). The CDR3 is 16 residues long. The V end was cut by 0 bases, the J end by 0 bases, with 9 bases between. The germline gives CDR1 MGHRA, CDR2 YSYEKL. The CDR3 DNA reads TGCGCCAGCAGCCAAGATGAGGGAGGCTCCTACAATGAGCAGTTCTTC. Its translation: CASSQDEGGSYNEQFF.

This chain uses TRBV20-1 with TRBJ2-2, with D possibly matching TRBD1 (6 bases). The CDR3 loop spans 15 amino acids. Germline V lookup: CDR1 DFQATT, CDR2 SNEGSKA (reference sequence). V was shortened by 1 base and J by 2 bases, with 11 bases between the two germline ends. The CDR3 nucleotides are TGCAGTGCTAGAGGGCAGGGGATTAACACCGGGGAGCTGTTTTTT. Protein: CSARGQGINTGELFF.

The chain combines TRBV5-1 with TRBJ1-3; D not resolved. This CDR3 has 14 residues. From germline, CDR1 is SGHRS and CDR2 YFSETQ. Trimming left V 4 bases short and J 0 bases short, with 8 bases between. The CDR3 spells CASSQEPSGNTIYF. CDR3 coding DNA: TGCGCCAGCAGCCAAGAACCCTCTGGAAACACCATATATTTT. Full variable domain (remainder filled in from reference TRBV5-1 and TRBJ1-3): KAGVTQTPRYLIKTRGQQVTLSCSPISGHRSVSWYQQTPGQGLQFLFEYFSETQRNKGNFPGRFSGRQFSNSRSEMNVSTLELGDSALYLCASSQEPSGNTIYFGEGSWLTVV.

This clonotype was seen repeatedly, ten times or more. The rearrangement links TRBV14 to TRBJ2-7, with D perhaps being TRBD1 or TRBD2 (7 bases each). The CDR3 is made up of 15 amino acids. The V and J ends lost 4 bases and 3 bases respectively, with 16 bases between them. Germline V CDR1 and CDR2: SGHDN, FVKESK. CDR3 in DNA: TGTGCCAGCAGCCTGAGCGGGACAGTGGACTACGAGCAGTACTTC. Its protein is CASSLSGTVDYEQYF.

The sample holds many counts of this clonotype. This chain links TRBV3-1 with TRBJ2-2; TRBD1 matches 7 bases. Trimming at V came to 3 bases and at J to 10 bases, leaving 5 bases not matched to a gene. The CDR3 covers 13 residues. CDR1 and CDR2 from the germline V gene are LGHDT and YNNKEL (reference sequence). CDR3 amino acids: CASSHLDRMELFF. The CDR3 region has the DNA TGTGCCAGCAGCCACCTGGACAGGATGGAGCTGTTTTTT.

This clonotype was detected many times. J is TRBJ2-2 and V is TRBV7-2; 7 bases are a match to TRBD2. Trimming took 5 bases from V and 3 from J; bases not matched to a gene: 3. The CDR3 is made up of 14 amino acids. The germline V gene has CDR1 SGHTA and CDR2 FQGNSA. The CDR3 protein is CASSRGLDTGELFF. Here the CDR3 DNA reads TGTGCCAGCAGCAGAGGACTAGACACCGGGGAGCTGTTTTTT. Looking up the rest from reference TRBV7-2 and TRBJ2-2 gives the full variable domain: GAGVSQSPSNKVTEKGKDVELRCDPISGHTALYWYRQSLGQGLEFLIYFQGNSAPDKSGLPSDRFSAERTGGSVSTLTIQRTQQEDSAVYLCASSRGLDTGELFFGEGSRLTVL.

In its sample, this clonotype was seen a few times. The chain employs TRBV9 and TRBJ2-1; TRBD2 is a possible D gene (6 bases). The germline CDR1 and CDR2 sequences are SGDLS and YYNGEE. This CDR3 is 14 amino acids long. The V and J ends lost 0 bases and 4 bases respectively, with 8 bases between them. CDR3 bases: TGTGCCAGCAGCGTAGGCGGGGTGTACAATGAGCAGTTCTTC. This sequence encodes CASSVGGVYNEQFF.

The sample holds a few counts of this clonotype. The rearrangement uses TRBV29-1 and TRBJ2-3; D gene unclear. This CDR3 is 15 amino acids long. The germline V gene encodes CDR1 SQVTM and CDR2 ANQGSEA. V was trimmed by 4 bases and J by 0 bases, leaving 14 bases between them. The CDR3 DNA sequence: TGCAGCGTTGTGTTAATCTCTACGAGCACAGATACGCAGTATTTT. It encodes CSVVLISTSTDTQYF.

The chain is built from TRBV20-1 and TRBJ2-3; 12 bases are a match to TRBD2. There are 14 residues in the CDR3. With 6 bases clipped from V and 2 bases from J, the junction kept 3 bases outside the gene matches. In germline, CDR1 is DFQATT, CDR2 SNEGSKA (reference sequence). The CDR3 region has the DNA TGCAGTGCCCGACTAGCGGGGGCCACAGATACGCAGTATTTT. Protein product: CSARLAGATDTQYF.

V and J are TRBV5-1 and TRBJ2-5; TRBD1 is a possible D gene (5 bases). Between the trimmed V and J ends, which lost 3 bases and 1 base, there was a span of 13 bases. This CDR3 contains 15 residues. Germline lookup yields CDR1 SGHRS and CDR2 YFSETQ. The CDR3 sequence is CASSSRQGPQETQYF. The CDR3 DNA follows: TGCGCCAGCAGCTCCCGTCAGGGTCCCCAAGAGACCCAGTACTTC.

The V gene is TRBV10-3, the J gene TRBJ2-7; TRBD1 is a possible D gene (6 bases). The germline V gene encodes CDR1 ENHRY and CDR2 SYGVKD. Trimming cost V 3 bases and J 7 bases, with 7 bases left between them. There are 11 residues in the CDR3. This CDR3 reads CAISDRGEQYF. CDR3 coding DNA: TGTGCCATCAGTGATAGGGGGGAGCAGTACTTC.

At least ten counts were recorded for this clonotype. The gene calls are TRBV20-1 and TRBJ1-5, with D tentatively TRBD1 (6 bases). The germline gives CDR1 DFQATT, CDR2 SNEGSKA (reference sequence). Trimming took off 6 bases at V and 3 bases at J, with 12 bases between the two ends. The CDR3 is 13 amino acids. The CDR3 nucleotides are TGCAGTGCGGTAACAGGGTTCAATCAGCCCCAGCATTTT. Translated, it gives CSAVTGFNQPQHF.

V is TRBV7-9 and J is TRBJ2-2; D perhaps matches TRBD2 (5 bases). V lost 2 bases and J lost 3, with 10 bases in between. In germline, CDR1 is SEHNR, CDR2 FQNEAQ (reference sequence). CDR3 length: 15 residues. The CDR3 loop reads CASSLLAWDTGELFF. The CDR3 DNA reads TGTGCCAGCAGCTTACTAGCATGGGACACCGGGGAGCTGTTTTTT.